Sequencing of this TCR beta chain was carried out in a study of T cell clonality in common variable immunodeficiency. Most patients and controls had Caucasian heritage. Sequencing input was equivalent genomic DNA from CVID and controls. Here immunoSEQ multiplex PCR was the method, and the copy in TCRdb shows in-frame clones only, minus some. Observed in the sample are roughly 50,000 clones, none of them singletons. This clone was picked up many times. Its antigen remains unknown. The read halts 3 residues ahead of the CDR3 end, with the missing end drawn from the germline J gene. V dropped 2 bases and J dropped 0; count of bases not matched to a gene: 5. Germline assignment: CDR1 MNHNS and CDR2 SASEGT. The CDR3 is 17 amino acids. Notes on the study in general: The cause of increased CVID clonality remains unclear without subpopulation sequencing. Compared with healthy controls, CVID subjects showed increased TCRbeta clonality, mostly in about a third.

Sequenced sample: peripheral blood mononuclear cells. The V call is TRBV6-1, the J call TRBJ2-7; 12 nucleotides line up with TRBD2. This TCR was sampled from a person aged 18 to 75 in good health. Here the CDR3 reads CASSESRLAGDSYEQYF. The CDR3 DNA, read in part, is TGTGCCAGCAGTGAATCCCGACTAGCGGGAGACTCCTACGAG.